This T cell receptor (beta chain) was sequenced for a study of blood T cell repertoires in COVID-19. The wider study: Whether acute or convalescent, the COVID-19 samples came from the United States, Italy and Spain. T cells, B-cell-depleted T cells, or PBMCs provided the cDNA or gDNA that served as material.

Data came from immunoSEQ multiplex PCR; TCRdb stores just in-frame clones and leaves some out. Of approximately 150,000 clones listed, less than 90% are singletons. Participants' own reports of clinical history determined their cohort assignment. At least ten counts were recorded for this clone. Trimming pared 3 bases from V and 1 base from J, leaving 12 bases between. The CDR3 sequence is 15 residues long. Germline lookup yields CDR1 LNHDA and CDR2 SQIVND (reference sequence). The clonotype was recovered from a human donor with acute COVID-19. The donor label of this sample is uncertain. The chain is built from TRBV19 and TRBJ1-1, with D tentatively TRBD1 (6 bases). The sequenced sample was PBMCs or T cells enriched from blood (not recorded which). The CDR3 DNA sequence: TGTGCCAGTAGTATCCCTCCAGGGGCGAACACTGAAGCTTTCTTT. It encodes CASSIPPGANTEAFF.